These 27 T cell receptor beta chains were all obtained from the same sample, sequenced in a study of blood T cell repertoires in COVID-19. Method: immunoSEQ multiplex PCR; TCRdb's copy keeps in-frame clones and lacks some. Altogether roughly 120,000 clones are present, 86% being singletons, with the ten largest covering about 5.4%. Sequencing was done on a sample of peripheral blood. These receptors were taken from a human donor in a cohort sampled during active COVID-19.

This chain links TRBV7-6 with TRBJ2-7; D is ambiguous. This CDR3 contains 15 residues. CDR1 is SGHVS, CDR2 FNYEAQ, per germline. V was clipped by 1 base and J by 7 bases, with 17 bases between them. The DNA of the CDR3 is TGTGCCAGCAGCTTAGATGTCCTGGTGTCTCGGGAGCAGTACTTC. Translation gives CASSLDVLVSREQYF.

The rearrangement links TRBV27 to TRBJ1-5; D gene uncertain. Trimming stripped 5 bases from V and 5 bases from J, with 10 bases between. Germline V gives CDR1 MNHEY, CDR2 SMNVEV (reference sequence). CDR3 length equals 13 residues. This CDR3 is CASSLTLYQPQHF. The CDR3 DNA is TGTGCCAGCAGTCTTACTCTTTATCAGCCCCAGCATTTT.

The rearrangement links TRBV24-1 to TRBJ2-7; TRBD1 matches at 10 bases. This CDR3 is 14 amino acids long. J lost 6 bases, V lost 11 bases, and 12 bases had no gene match. Germline V gene lookup returns CDR1 KGHDR and CDR2 SFDVKD. The CDR3 loop is CANPAGTGDFEQYF. Written as DNA, the CDR3 is TGTGCCAACCCCGCCGGGACAGGGGACTTCGAGCAGTACTTC.

This chain joins TRBV7-9 and TRBJ2-5; 7 nucleotides agree with TRBD1. Germline CDR1 SEHNR, CDR2 FQNEAQ (reference sequence). The CDR3 has 12 residues. The ends lost 5 bases at V and 12 bases at J; junction bases unmatched: 9. The chain's CDR3 is CASSPVTGIEYF. CDR3 in DNA: TGTGCCAGCAGCCCCGTGACAGGGATAGAGTACTTC.

The V call is TRBV18, the J call TRBJ2-6, with a possible D match to TRBD1 (5 bases). V lost 0 bases, J lost 4 bases, and 25 bases lay in between. Germline CDR1 is KGHSH and CDR2 is LQKENI. The CDR3 consists of 21 residues. CDR3 residues: CASSPPLLGVLSQSGANVLTF. CDR3 sequence (DNA): TGTGCCAGCTCACCACCACTCTTAGGGGTCCTGAGCCAGTCGGGGGCCAACGTCCTGACTTTC.

This clone was detected only once. The chain joins TRBV2 to TRBJ2-7; tentative D call: TRBD1 (6 bases). The CDR3 is 15 residues long. Germline values: CDR1 SNHLY, CDR2 FYNNEI. Trimming took 6 bases from V and 0 from J, leaving 15 bases between them. The CDR3: CASSPGHNFSYEQYF. The CDR3, as DNA: TGTGCCAGCAGCCCGGGACACAATTTCTCCTACGAGCAGTACTTC.

The chain has TRBV6-5 and TRBJ2-7, with 8 nucleotides matching TRBD2. Germline values: CDR1 MNHEY, CDR2 SVGAGI. The trim removed 6 bases at V and 7 bases at J, leaving 11 bases unmatched. The CDR3 covers 14 residues. Here the CDR3 reads CASSYGLASREQYF. As DNA, the CDR3 is TGTGCCAGCAGCTACGGACTAGCTTCGAGGGAGCAGTACTTC.

The V gene is TRBV28, the J gene TRBJ2-5; tentatively, D is TRBD1 (5 bases). Germline loops: CDR1 MDHEN, CDR2 SYDVKM. This CDR3 comprises 17 residues. V was pared by 4 bases and J by 4 bases, with 22 bases between. The CDR3 here is CASSSNTGGLSTETQYF. The CDR3 DNA follows: TGTGCCAGCAGTTCGAATACAGGTGGCCTGAGTACAGAGACCCAGTACTTC.

CDR3 nucleotide sequence: TGTGCCAGCAGTTCGCCCGGGACACATAATTCACCCCTCCACTTT. Amino acids: CASSSPGTHNSPLHF. The rearrangement uses TRBV28 and TRBJ1-6, with D possibly being TRBD1 (6 bases). The CDR3 is 15 amino acids. Looked up from germline, CDR1 is MDHEN and CDR2 is SYDVKM. V was shortened by 4 bases and J by 5 bases, with 12 bases between the two germline ends.

V gene TRBV19 combines with J gene TRBJ2-7; TRBD1 aligns across 7 bases. Germline loops: CDR1 LNHDA, CDR2 SQIVND (reference sequence). The V and J ends lost 5 bases and 0 bases, in that order; junction bases with no gene match: 7. There are 15 residues in the CDR3. The chain's CDR3 is CASSPSTGSSYEQYF. The DNA for the CDR3 is TGTGCCAGTAGTCCATCGACAGGGTCCTCCTACGAGCAGTACTTC.

The rearrangement uses TRBV7-9 and TRBJ2-3, with 8 bases identical to TRBD1. Germline V gene lookup returns CDR1 SEHNR and CDR2 FQNEAQ (reference sequence). The V gene end was trimmed by 6 bases and the J gene end by 2 bases; junction bases not matched to a gene: 10. CDR3 length equals 16 residues. The CDR3 nucleotides are TGTGCCAGCAGGCTGTCCGGGACAGGCCTCACAGATACGCAGTATTTT. Translated: CASRLSGTGLTDTQYF.

V and J are TRBV7-6 and TRBJ1-6, with D unresolved. Germline CDR1 reads SGHVS; CDR2 reads FNYEAQ. Trimming stripped 0 bases from V and 7 bases from J, with 10 bases between. This CDR3 region has 15 residues. The CDR3 sequence is CASSLAGGENSPLHF. The CDR3 DNA reads TGTGCCAGCAGCTTAGCCGGCGGGGAGAATTCACCCCTCCACTTT. Supplemented by reference TRBV7-6 and TRBJ1-6, the full variable domain reads GAGVSQSPRYKVTKRGQDVALRCDPISGHVSLYWYRQALGQGPEFLTYFNYEAQQDKSGLPNDRFSAERPEGSISTLTIQRTEQRDSAMYRCASSLAGGENSPLHFGNGTRLTVT.

This sequence joins TRBV6-1 and TRBJ2-5; no reliable D call. Germline loops: CDR1 MNHNS, CDR2 SASEGT. The CDR3 totals 13 residues. Deletions cut 3 bases from V and 5 bases from J, with 10 bases between. The CDR3 DNA reads as TGTGCCAGCAGTGAGTATGGTCGGGAGACCCAGTACTTC. Translation: CASSEYGRETQYF.

V gene TRBV5-1 combines with J gene TRBJ2-1; D may be TRBD2 (6 bases). Trimming stripped 2 bases from V and 9 bases from J, with 12 bases between. The germline CDR1 and CDR2 sequences are SGHRS and YFSETQ. CDR3 size: 13 residues. The DNA for the CDR3 is TGCGCCAGCAGCTTTGCCGGGAGCGGTGAGCAGTTCTTC. Protein product: CASSFAGSGEQFF.

The V and J genes are TRBV7-9 and TRBJ2-1, with TRBD1 identical over 12 bases. V shed 5 bases, J shed 9 bases, and the junction held 17 bases outside the gene matches. This CDR3 is 18 amino acids long. Germline V gives CDR1 SEHNR, CDR2 FQNEAQ (reference sequence). CDR3 sequence reads: CASSPAVGAGQGAGEQFF. CDR3 in DNA: TGTGCCAGCAGCCCCGCTGTGGGAGCGGGACAGGGGGCGGGTGAGCAGTTCTTC.

The chain joins TRBV28 to TRBJ2-1; D gene uncertain. The length of the CDR3 is 12 residues. From germline, CDR1 is MDHEN and CDR2 SYDVKM. V was pared by 2 bases and J by 7 bases, with 6 bases between. CDR3 amino acids: CASSLEVNEQFF. DNA for the CDR3: TGTGCCAGCAGTTTAGAGGTGAATGAGCAGTTCTTC.

The rearrangement uses TRBV12-5 and TRBJ1-1; 11 nucleotides line up with TRBD1. Germline lookup yields CDR1 LGHNT and CDR2 FRNRAP. V lost 4 bases to trimming and J lost 4 bases; unmatched junction nucleotides: 8. CDR3 length equals 16 residues. The CDR3 coding sequence is TGTGCTAGTGGTTCAAACACCGGGACAGGGGGCACTGAAGCTTTCTTT. The encoded protein is CASGSNTGTGGTEAFF.

The chain couples TRBV30 to TRBJ1-4; 7 bases are shared with TRBD1. Germline V gene sequence: CDR1 GTSNPN, CDR2 SVGIG (reference sequence). V lost 1 base to trimming and J lost 7 bases; unmatched junction nucleotides: 3. The CDR3 is 13 residues long. The CDR3 loop is CAWSGQGVEKLFF. The CDR3 DNA is TGTGCCTGGAGTGGACAGGGTGTTGAAAAACTGTTTTTT.

J is TRBJ2-3 and V is TRBV19; possibly TRBD1 for D (6 bases). V dropped 5 bases and J dropped 13 bases, with 16 bases sitting between them. This CDR3 region has 12 residues. Germline CDR1 is LNHDA and CDR2 is SQIVND (reference sequence). CDR3: CASSLRDTEEYF. The CDR3 DNA sequence: TGTGCCAGTAGTCTCCGGGACACAGAGGAGTATTTT. Based on the CDR3 plus reference TRBV19 and TRBJ2-3, the full variable domain is DGGITQSPKYLFRKEGQNVTLSCEQNLNHDAMYWYRQDPGQGLRLIYYSQIVNDFQKGDIAEGYSVSREKKESFPLTVTSAQKNPTAFYLCASSLRDTEEYFGPGTRLTVL.

The genes are TRBV4-2 and TRBJ2-1, with D unresolved. The germline V and J ends were trimmed by 2 bases and 4 bases, with 6 bases remaining between them. CDR1 and CDR2 from the germline V gene are LGHNA and YNFKEQ. The CDR3 runs to 13 residues. The CDR3 loop is CASSQTLYNEQFF. The CDR3 coding sequence is TGTGCCAGCAGCCAAACATTATACAATGAGCAGTTCTTC.

This sequence joins TRBV5-6 and TRBJ1-2; D is unresolved. This CDR3 is built from 14 residues. V lost 4 bases and J 8 bases, leaving 18 bases between the germline ends. Germline V lookup: CDR1 SGHDT, CDR2 YYEEEE. The CDR3 nucleotides read TGTGCCAGCAGCACATCAGGTTACCCAGGAGGCTACACCTTC. Amino acid sequence: CASSTSGYPGGYTF.

In DNA, the CDR3 is TGTGCCAGCAGCTTGGGCGGTGTACGGGCAGATACGCAGTATTTT. It codes for CASSLGGVRADTQYF. The chain couples TRBV5-4 to TRBJ2-3; D unclear. V lost 0 bases and J lost 4, with 12 bases in between. The CDR3 extends over 15 amino acids. Germline V gene sequence: CDR1 SGHNT, CDR2 YYREEE (reference sequence).

In this sample, this clone turned up once. The chain uses TRBV5-5 and TRBJ2-5; weak D call: TRBD2 (6 bases). V lost 2 bases to trimming and J lost 5 bases, with 13 bases between them. The CDR3 has 14 amino acids. From germline, CDR1 is SGHKS and CDR2 YYEKEE (reference sequence). This CDR3 is CASSLVGAGETQYF. DNA for the CDR3: TGTGCCAGCAGCTTAGTCGGGGCGGGGGAGACCCAGTACTTC. Full variable domain (rest looked up from reference TRBV5-5 and TRBJ2-5): DAGVTQSPTHLIKTRGQQVTLRCSPISGHKSVSWYQQVLGQGPQFIFQYYEKEERGRGNFPDRFSARQFPNYSSELNVNALLLGDSALYLCASSLVGAGETQYFGPGTRLLVL.

The rearrangement links TRBV11-1 to TRBJ1-2, with 9 bases lining up with TRBD1. The CDR3 length is 15 residues. Germline CDR1 SGHAT, CDR2 FQDESV (reference sequence). With 0 bases clipped from V and 6 bases from J, the junction kept 5 bases outside the gene matches. The CDR3 sequence is CASSLANRGQDGYTF. The CDR3 DNA reads as TGTGCCAGCAGCTTAGCGAACAGGGGGCAGGATGGCTACACCTTC.

This chain links TRBV7-9 with TRBJ1-2; D call uncertain. Germline CDR1 SEHNR, CDR2 FQNEAQ (reference sequence). Trimming shortened V by 1 base and J by 4 bases, and 10 bases separated the two germline ends. The CDR3 is 14 residues long. CDR3 bases: TGTGCCAGCAGCTTAGACGGCAGACTCTATGGCTACACCTTC. As protein: CASSLDGRLYGYTF.

This sequence joins TRBV4-3 and TRBJ2-1, with D uncertain. CDR1 LGHNA and CDR2 YSLEER come from the germline V gene. Trimming removed 4 bases at V and 0 bases at J, with 7 bases between. There are 14 residues in the CDR3. In DNA, the CDR3 is TGCGCCAGCAGCCCCTGGAGCTCCTACAATGAGCAGTTCTTC. Translated: CASSPWSSYNEQFF.

The genes are TRBV9 and TRBJ2-5, with a weak D call TRBD1 (5 bases). Germline V gives CDR1 SGDLS, CDR2 YYNGEE. The V gene lost 0 bases and the J gene lost 3 bases, with 9 bases spanning the gap. The CDR3 length is 14 residues. The CDR3 DNA reads TGTGCCAGCAGCGTAGCTCCAGGGAAAGAGACCCAGTACTTC. It codes for CASSVAPGKETQYF. The entire variable domain, with the rest obtained from reference TRBV9 and TRBJ2-5, is as follows: DSGVTQTPKHLITATGQRVTLRCSPRSGDLSVYWYQQSLDQGLQFLIQYYNGEERAKGNILERFSAQQFPDLHSELNLSSLELGDSALYFCASSVAPGKETQYFGPGTRLLVL.